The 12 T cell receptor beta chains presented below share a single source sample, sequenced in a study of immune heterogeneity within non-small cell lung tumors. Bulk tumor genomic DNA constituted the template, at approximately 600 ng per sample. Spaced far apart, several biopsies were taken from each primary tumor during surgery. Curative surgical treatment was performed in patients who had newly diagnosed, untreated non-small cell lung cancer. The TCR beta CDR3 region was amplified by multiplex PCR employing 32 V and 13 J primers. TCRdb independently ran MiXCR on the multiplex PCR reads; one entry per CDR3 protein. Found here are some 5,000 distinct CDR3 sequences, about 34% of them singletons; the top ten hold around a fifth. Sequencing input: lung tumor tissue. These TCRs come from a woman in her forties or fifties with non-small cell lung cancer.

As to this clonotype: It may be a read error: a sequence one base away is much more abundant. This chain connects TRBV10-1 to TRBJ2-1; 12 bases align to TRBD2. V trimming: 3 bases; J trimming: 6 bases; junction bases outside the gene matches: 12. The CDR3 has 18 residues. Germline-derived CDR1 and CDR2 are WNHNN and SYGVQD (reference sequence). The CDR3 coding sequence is TGCGCCAGCAGTGATGTGGTCCTAGCGGGGGGGGATGGCAATGAGCAGTTCTTC. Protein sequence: CASSDVVLAGGDGNEQFF.

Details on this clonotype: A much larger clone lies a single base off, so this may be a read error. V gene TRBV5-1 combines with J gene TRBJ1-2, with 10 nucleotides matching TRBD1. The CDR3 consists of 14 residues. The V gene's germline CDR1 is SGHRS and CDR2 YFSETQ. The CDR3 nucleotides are TGCTCCAGCAGCTTGGGACAGGGGCTATATGGCTACACCTTC. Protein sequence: CSSSLGQGLYGYTF.

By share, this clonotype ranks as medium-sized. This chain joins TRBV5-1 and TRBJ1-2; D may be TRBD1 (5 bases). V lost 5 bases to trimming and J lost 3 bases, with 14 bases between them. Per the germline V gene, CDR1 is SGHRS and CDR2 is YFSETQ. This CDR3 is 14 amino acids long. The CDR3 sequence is CASSRVTGDYGYTF. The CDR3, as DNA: TGCGCCAGCAGTCGTGTTACGGGGGACTATGGCTACACCTTC. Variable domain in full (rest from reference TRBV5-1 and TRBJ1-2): KAGVTQTPRYLIKTRGQQVTLSCSPISGHRSVSWYQQTPGQGLQFLFEYFSETQRNKGNFPGRFSGRQFSNSRSEMNVSTLELGDSALYLCASSRVTGDYGYTFGSGTRLTVV.

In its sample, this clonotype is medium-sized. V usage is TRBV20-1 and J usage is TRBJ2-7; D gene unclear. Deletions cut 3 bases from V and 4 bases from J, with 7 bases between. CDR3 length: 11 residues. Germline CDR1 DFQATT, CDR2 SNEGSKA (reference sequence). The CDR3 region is CSASLAYEQYF. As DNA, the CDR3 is TGCAGTGCTAGTTTGGCTTACGAGCAGTACTTC.

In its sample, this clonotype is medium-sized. The CDR3 nucleotides read TGCAGTGCTAGGGGGGCCAATGAGCAGTTCTTC. This gives the protein CSARGANEQFF. This sequence joins TRBV20-1 and TRBJ2-1, with D maybe TRBD1 (6 bases). The CDR3 extends over 11 amino acids. The germline CDR1 and CDR2 sequences are DFQATT and SNEGSKA (reference sequence). V shed 3 bases and J shed 6 bases, with 6 bases lying between them.

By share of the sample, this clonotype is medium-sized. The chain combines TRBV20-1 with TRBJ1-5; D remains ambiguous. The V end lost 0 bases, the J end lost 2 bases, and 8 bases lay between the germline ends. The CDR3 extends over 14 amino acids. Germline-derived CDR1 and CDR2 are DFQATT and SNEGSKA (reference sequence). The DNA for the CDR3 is TGCAGTGCTAGAGACACGTTTGGCAATCAGCCCCAGCATTTT. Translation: CSARDTFGNQPQHF.

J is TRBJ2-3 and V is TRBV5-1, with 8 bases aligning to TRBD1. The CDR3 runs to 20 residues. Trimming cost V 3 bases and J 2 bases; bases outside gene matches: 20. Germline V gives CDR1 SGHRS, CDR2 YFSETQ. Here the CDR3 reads CASSSPRTLSDRANTDTQYF. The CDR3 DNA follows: TGCGCCAGCAGCTCCCCTCGAACCCTTTCGGACAGGGCCAACACAGATACGCAGTATTTT.

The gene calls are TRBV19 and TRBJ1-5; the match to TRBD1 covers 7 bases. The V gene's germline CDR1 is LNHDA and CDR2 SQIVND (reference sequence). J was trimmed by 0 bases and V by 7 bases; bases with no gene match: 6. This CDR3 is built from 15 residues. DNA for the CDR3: TGTGCCAGTAACCGGGACAGCTATAGCAATCAGCCCCAGCATTTT. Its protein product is CASNRDSYSNQPQHF.

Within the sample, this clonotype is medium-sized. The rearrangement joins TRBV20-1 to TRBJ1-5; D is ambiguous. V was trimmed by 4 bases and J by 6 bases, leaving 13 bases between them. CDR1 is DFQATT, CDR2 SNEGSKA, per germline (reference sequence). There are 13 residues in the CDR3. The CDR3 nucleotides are TGCAGTGCTACGAAAGGAGGGATTCAGCCCCAGCATTTT. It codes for CSATKGGIQPQHF.

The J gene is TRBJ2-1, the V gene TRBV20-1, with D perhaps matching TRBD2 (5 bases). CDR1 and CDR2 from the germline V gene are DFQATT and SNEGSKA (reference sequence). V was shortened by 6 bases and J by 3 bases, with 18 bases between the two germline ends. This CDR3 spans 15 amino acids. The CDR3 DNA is TGCAGTGCCACTGTGGACTCGAAGGGCTACAATGAGCAGTTCTTC. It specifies CSATVDSKGYNEQFF.

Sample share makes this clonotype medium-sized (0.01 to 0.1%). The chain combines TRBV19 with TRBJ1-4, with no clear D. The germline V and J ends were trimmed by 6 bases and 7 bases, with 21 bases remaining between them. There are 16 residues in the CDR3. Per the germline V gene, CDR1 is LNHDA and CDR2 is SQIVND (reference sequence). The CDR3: CASSTYPGSKVEKLFF. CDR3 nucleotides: TGTGCCAGTAGCACTTACCCCGGGTCCAAAGTTGAAAAACTGTTTTTT.

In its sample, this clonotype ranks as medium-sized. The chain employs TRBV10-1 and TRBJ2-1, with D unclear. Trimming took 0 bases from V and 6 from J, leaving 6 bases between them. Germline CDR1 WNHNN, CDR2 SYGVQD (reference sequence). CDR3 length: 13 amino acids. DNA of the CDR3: TGCGCCAGCAGTGAGTCGGGGTTCAATGAGCAGTTCTTC. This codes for CASSESGFNEQFF.